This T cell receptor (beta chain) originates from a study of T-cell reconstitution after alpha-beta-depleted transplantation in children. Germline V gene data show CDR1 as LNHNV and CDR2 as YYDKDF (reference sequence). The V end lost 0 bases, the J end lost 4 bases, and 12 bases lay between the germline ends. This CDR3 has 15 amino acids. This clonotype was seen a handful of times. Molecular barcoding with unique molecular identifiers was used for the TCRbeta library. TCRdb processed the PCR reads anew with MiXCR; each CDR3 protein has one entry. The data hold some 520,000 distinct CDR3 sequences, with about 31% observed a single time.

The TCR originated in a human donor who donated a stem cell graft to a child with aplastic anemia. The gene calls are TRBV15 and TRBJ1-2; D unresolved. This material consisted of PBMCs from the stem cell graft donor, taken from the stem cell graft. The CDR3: CATSREGGGLYGYTF. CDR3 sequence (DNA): TGTGCCACCAGCAGAGAAGGTGGAGGCCTCTATGGCTACACCTTC.